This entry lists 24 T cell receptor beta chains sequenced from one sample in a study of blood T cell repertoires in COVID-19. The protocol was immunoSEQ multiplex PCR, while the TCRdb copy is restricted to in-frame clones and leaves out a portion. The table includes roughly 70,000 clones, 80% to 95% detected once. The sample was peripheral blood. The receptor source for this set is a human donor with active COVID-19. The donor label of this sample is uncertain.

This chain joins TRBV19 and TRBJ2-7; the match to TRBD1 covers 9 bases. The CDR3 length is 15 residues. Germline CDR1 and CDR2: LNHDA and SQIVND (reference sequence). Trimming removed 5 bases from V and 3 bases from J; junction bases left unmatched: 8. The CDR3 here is CASSARQGGSYEQYF. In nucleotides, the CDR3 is TGTGCCAGTAGTGCGAGACAGGGGGGCAGCTACGAGCAGTACTTC.

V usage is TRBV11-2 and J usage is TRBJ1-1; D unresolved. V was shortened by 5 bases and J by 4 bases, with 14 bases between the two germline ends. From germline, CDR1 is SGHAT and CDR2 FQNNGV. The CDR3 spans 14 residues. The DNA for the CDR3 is TGTGCCAGCAGCCTCCGACAATCCCCCACTGAAGCTTTCTTT. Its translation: CASSLRQSPTEAFF.

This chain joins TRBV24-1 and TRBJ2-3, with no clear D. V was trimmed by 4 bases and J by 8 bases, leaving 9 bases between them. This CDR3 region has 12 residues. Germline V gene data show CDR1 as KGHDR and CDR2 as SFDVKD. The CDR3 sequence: CATSDSEVTQYF. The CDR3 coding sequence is TGTGCCACCAGTGACAGTGAGGTTACGCAGTATTTT.

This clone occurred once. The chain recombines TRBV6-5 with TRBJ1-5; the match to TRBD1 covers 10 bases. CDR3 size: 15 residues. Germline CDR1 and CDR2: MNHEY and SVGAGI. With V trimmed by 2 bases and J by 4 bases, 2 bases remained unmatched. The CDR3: CASSYGQGGNQPQHF. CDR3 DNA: TGTGCCAGCAGTTACGGACAGGGGGGGAATCAGCCCCAGCATTTT.

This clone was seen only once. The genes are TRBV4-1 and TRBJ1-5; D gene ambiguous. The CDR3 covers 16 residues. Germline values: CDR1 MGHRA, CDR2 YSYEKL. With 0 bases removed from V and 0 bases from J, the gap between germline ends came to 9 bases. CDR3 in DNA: TGCGCCAGCAGCCAAGAAGGACTGAATAGCAATCAGCCCCAGCATTTT. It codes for CASSQEGLNSNQPQHF.

The CDR3 nucleotides are TGTGCCACCCAAGGGACAGGGAACTACGAGCAGTACTTC. This sequence encodes CATQGTGNYEQYF. The chain uses TRBV24-1 and TRBJ2-7; 9 bases are shared with TRBD1. Germline V lookup: CDR1 KGHDR, CDR2 SFDVKD. The V segment lost 9 bases and the J segment 3 bases; nucleotides outside the gene matches: 5. The CDR3 runs 13 residues.

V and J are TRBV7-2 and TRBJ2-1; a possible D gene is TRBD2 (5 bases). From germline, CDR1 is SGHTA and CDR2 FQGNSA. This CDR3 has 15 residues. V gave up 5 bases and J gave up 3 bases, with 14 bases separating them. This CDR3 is CASSVPGGLYNEQFF. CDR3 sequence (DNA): TGTGCCAGCAGCGTGCCGGGCGGACTCTACAATGAGCAGTTCTTC.

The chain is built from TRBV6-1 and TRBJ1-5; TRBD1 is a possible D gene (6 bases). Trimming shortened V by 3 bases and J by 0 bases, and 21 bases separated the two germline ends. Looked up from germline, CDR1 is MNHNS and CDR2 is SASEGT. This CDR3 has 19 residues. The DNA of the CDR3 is TGTGCCAGCAGTGACACTTTTTACACAGGGCCGAATAGCAATCAGCCCCAGCATTTT. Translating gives CASSDTFYTGPNSNQPQHF.

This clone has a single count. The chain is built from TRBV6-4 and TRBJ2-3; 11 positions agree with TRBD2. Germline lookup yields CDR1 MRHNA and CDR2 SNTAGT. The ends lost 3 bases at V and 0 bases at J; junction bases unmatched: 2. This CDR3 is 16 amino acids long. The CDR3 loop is CASSEVAGGSTDTQYF. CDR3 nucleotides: TGTGCCAGCAGTGAGGTAGCGGGAGGGAGCACAGATACGCAGTATTTT.

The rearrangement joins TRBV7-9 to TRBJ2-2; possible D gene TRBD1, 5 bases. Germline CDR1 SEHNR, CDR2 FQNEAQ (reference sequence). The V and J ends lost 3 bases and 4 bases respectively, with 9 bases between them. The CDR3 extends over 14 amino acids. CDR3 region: CASSLTVPTGELFF. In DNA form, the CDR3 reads TGTGCCAGCAGCTTGACAGTCCCCACCGGGGAGCTGTTTTTT.

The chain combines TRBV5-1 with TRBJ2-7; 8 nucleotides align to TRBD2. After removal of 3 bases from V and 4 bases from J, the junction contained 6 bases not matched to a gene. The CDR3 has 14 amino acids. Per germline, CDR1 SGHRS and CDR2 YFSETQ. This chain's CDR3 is CASSSGTRGYEQYF. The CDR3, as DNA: TGCGCCAGCAGCTCCGGGACTAGGGGTTACGAGCAGTACTTC.

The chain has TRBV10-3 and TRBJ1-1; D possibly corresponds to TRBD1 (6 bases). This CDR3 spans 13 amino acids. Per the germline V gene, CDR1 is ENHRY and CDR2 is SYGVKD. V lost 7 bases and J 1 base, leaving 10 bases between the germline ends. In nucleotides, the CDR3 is TGTGCCATCACCGGACAGCAGAACACTGAAGCTTTCTTT. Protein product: CAITGQQNTEAFF.

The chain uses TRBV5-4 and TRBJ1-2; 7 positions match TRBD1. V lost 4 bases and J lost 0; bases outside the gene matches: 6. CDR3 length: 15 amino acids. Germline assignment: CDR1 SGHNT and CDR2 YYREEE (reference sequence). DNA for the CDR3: TGTGCCAGCAGCCTCCGACAGGGAGCTAACTATGGCTACACCTTC. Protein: CASSLRQGANYGYTF.

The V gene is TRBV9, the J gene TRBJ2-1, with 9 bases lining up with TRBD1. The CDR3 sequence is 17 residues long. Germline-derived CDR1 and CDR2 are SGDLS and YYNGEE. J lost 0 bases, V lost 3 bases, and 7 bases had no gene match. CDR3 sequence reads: CASSGTGGEISYNEQFF. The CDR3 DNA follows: TGTGCCAGCAGCGGAACAGGGGGCGAAATCTCCTACAATGAGCAGTTCTTC.

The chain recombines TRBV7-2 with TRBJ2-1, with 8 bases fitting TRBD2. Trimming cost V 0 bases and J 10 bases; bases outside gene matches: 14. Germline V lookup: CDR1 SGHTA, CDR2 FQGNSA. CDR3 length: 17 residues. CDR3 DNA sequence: TGTGCCAGCAGCTTAGCGGTTAGCGGGATTAAAATGCAGGAGCAGTTCTTC. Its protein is CASSLAVSGIKMQEQFF.

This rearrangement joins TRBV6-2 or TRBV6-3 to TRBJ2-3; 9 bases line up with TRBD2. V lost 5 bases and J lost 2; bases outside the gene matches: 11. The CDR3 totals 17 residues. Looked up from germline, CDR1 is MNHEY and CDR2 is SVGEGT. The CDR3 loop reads CASSAGLANIFTDTQYF. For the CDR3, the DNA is TGTGCCAGCAGTGCGGGACTAGCCAATATATTCACAGATACGCAGTATTTT.

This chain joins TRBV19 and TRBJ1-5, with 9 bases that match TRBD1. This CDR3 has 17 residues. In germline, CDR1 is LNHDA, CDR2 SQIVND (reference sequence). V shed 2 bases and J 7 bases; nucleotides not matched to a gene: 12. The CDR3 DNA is TGTGCCAGTAGTATATCCCGGGACAGGGTATCGAGACAGCCCCAGCATTTT. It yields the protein CASSISRDRVSRQPQHF.

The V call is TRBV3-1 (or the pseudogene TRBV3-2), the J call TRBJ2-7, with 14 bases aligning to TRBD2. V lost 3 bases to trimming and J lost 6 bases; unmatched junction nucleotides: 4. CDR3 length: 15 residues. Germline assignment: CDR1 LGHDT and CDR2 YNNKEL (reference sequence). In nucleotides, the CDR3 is TGTGCCAGCAGCCAGGGACTAGCGGGAGTGGGCGAGCAGTACTTC. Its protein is CASSQGLAGVGEQYF.

CDR3 DNA: TGTGCCAGCAGTTTAGACGGGACAAGACGACAGCCCCAGCATTTT. It encodes CASSLDGTRRQPQHF. The chain employs TRBV28 and TRBJ1-5; TRBD1 might be the D (6 bases). Germline V gene sequence: CDR1 MDHEN, CDR2 SYDVKM. The CDR3 loop spans 15 amino acids. V shed 2 bases and J shed 7 bases, with 15 bases lying between them.

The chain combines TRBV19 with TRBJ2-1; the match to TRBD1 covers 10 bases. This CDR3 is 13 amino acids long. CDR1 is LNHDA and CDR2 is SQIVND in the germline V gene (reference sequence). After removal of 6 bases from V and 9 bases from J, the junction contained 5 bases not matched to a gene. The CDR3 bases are TGTGCCAGTAGGGGACAGGGGATCACTGAGCAGTTCTTC. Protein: CASRGQGITEQFF. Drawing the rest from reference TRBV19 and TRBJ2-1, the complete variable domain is DGGITQSPKYLFRKEGQNVTLSCEQNLNHDAMYWYRQDPGQGLRLIYYSQIVNDFQKGDIAEGYSVSREKKESFPLTVTSAQKNPTAFYLCASRGQGITEQFFGPGTRLTVL.

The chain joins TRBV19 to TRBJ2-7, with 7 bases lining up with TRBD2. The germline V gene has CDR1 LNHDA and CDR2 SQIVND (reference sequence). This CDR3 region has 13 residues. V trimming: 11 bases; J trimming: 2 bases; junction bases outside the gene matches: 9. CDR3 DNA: TGTGCCTCCCAAGCGGGACCAACCTACGAGCAGTACTTC. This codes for CASQAGPTYEQYF.

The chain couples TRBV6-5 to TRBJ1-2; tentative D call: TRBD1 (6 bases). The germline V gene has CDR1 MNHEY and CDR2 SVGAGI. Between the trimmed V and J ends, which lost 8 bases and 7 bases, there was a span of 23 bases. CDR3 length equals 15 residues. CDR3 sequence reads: CASRRLGGEESGYTF. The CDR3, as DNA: TGTGCCAGCCGCCGGCTAGGGGGTGAGGAAAGTGGCTACACCTTC.

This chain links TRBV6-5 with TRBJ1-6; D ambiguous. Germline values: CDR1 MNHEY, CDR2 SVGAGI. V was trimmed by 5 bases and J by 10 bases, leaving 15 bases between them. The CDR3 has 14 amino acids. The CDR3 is CASSREESISPLHF. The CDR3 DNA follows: TGTGCCAGCAGTCGGGAAGAATCGATCTCACCCCTCCACTTT.

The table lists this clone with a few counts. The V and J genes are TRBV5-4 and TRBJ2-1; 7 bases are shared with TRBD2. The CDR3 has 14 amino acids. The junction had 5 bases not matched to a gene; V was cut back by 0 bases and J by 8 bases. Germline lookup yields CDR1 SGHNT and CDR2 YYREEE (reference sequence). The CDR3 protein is CASSLVRGGHEQFF. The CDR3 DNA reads TGTGCCAGCAGCTTGGTTCGGGGAGGGCATGAGCAGTTCTTC.